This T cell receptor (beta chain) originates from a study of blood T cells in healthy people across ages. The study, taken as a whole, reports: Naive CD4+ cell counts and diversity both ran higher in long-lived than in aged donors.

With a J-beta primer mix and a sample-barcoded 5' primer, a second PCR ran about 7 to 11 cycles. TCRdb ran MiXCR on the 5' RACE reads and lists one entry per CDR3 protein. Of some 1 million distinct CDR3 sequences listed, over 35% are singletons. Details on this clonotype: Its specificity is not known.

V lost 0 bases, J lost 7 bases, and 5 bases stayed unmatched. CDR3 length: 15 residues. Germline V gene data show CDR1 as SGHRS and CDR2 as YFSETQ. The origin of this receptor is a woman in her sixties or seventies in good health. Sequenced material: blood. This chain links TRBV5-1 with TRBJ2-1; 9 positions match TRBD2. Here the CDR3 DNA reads TGCGCCAGCAGCTTGGAGCGGGGGGATGTGAATGAGCAGTTCTTC. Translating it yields CASSLERGDVNEQFF.